This is a list of T cell receptor beta chains from one sample in a study of blood T cell repertoires in COVID-19. Sequencing used immunoSEQ multiplex PCR; TCRdb keeps in-frame clones, though not all of them. Here the sample spans 200,000 or so clones, roughly 84% being singletons. The material sequenced was peripheral blood. The receptors derive from a person aged 65 to 85 with COVID-19, enrolled during active disease. CDR3s include the opening cysteine and the closing phenylalanine or tryptophan. A D gene is named only where the DNA matches it firmly. Size tells how often a clone was seen (once, few, many) or the class of an expanded clone, and some rows leave it out.

d_call,v_call,clone_size,j_call,cdr3_length,cdr3_nt,cdr3_aa
TRBD2,TRBV19,NA,TRBJ2-3,16,TGTGCCAGTAGCCCCGGGGGGACGACTACCTTGAATACGCAGTATTTT,CASSPGGTTTLNTQYF
TRBD2,TRBV6-5,NA,TRBJ2-1,14,TGTGCCGCCACCTTACAAGCGGGAGGGCCCGAGCAGTTCTTC,CAATLQAGGPEQFF
TRBD1,TRBV18,NA,TRBJ2-1,12,TGTGCCAGCTCACCTGGGACAGGAGAGCAGTTCTTC,CASSPGTGEQFF
TRBD1,TRBV5-1,few,TRBJ2-7,15,TGCGCCAGCAGCCGGGAGACAGGGGGCTTCTACGAGCAGTACTTC,CASSRETGGFYEQYF
TRBD2,TRBV10-3,NA,TRBJ2-3,14,TGTGCCATCAGTAGCGGGATAAGCACAGATACGCAGTATTTT,CAISSGISTDTQYF
NA,TRBV5-1,NA,TRBJ2-7,14,TGCGCCAGCAGTACTTGGACGGGAAACTACGAGCAGTACTTC,CASSTWTGNYEQYF
NA,TRBV4-1,few,TRBJ1-5,16,TGCGCCAGCAGCCAAGATCCAGGGAATAGCAATCAGCCCCAGCATTTT,CASSQDPGNSNQPQHF
NA,TRBV2,NA,TRBJ1-5,14,TGTGCCAGCAGTGAAGCCCTACAGGGATACAATCAGCATTTT,CASSEALQGYNQHF
TRBD1,TRBV5-1,NA,TRBJ2-3,15,TGCGCCAGCAGCCTCGGACAGGGAACGGCAGATACGCAGTATTTT,CASSLGQGTADTQYF
NA,TRBV5-1,few,TRBJ2-7,13,TGCGCCAGCAGCTTGGCAGGATACGGTGAGCAGTACTTC,CASSLAGYGEQYF
NA,TRBV28,NA,TRBJ1-3,13,TGTGCCAGCAGACCGAGCTCTGGAAACACCATATATTTT,CASRPSSGNTIYF
TRBD1,TRBV4-1,NA,TRBJ1-6,19,TGCGCCAGCAGCCAAGTTTTAAGCCGGGACAGGGGGCAGAGTTCACCCCTCCACTTT,CASSQVLSRDRGQSSPLHF
NA,TRBV19,NA,TRBJ1-1,14,TGTGCCAGTAGTGTCAGGGTAATGAACACTGAAGCTTTCTTT,CASSVRVMNTEAFF
NA,TRBV7-2,few,TRBJ1-6,14,TGTGCCAGCAGCGCACGACTCGCCAATTCACCCCTCCACTTT,CASSARLANSPLHF
NA,TRBV19,NA,TRBJ2-1,16,TGTGCCAGTAGTCTACAGGGCGAGCGACGTGAAGACGAGCAGTTCTTC,CASSLQGERREDEQFF
NA,TRBV28,few,TRBJ2-7,13,TGTGCCAGCAGTTTGCCAGGGCCCTACGAGCAGTACTTC,CASSLPGPYEQYF
NA,TRBV7-2,NA,TRBJ1-6,16,TGTGCCAGCAGCTCGGACATACGCTCCTATAATTCACCCCTCCACTTT,CASSSDIRSYNSPLHF